This T cell receptor beta chain was captured in a study of a mutant IDH1 vaccine in newly diagnosed glioma. At the level of the study: Averaging roughly 40 years of age, treated patients were about 62% male and about 38% female. Notes on the study in general: In 93.3% of patients, immune responses induced by the vaccine occurred. Pseudoprogression seemed unlinked to shifts in top peripheral T cell clonotypes.

In regard to this clone: Antigen unknown.

The CDR3 loop spans 14 amino acids. Trimming took off 5 bases at V and 3 bases at J, with 17 bases between the two ends. CDR1 and CDR2 (germline): SQVTM, ANQGSEA. Time point noted: baseline, week 1 (first vaccination visit). The treatment: pre-vaccination baseline after standard-of-care therapy. Only in-frame clones appear in the TCRdb table, and some are missing; sequencing was by immunoSEQ multiplex PCR. The top ten clones hold around 5% of a sample with tens of thousands of clones, 82% of them seen once. The chain uses TRBV29-1 and TRBJ2-7; D possibly corresponds to TRBD1 (6 bases). This clonotype originated in a man aged 35 to 55 with glioma. Some clones in this sample may be carry-over from other donors' samples. Source: PBMCs, taken from a glioma patient treated with radiotherapy, temozolomide or both. The CDR3 DNA reads TGCAGCGTTCGAACGACAGGCTCGCACTACGAGCAGTACTTC. Amino acid sequence: CSVRTTGSHYEQYF.